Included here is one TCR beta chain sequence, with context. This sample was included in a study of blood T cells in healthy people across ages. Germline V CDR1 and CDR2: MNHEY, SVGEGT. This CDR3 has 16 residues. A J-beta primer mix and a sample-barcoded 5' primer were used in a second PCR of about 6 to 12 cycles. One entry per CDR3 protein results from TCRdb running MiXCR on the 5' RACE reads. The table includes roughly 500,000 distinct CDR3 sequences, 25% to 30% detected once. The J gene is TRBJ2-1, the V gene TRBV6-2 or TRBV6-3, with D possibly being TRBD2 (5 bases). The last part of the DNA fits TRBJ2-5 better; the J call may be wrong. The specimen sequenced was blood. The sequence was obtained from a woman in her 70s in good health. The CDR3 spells CASRTTRDNGKETQYF. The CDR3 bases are TGTGCCAGCAGGACTACCCGGGATAACGGGAAGGAGACCCAGTACTTC.